This TCR beta chain was identified during a study of T cell responses to AZD1222 COVID-19 vaccine. Study results and caveats: Dominant CD4 TCR responses targeted spike regions 160-218 and 743-854. White British ancestry dominated among donors, who included more females, and clonal diversity was possibly underestimated. Of spike-specific TCRs, nearly half reportedly target regions left unmutated in variants. Only six individuals given AZD1222 were seropositive at baseline.

Sequencing used immunoSEQ multiplex PCR; TCRdb keeps in-frame clones, though not all of them. The sample yields roughly 130,000 clones, around 90% seen once. Concerning this clone: Its antigen is undetermined.

Germline CDR1 is LNHDA and CDR2 is SQIVND (reference sequence). The length of the CDR3 is 14 residues. V shed 5 bases, J shed 4 bases, and the junction held 7 bases outside the gene matches. The chain combines TRBV19 with TRBJ1-2; 7 nucleotides match TRBD1. The clonotype was recovered from an adult in good health. Sample: peripheral blood, taken on day 0 of AZD1222 vaccination. As DNA, the CDR3 is TGTGCCAGTAGTTTCCTAGGGGGCGGCTATGGCTACACCTTC. This encodes CASSFLGGGYGYTF. The variable domain in full, with the rest retrieved from reference TRBV19 and TRBJ1-2, is DGGITQSPKYLFRKEGQNVTLSCEQNLNHDAMYWYRQDPGQGLRLIYYSQIVNDFQKGDIAEGYSVSREKKESFPLTVTSAQKNPTAFYLCASSFLGGGYGYTFGSGTRLTVV.